A single sample gave rise to the 21 T cell receptor beta chains below, sequenced in a study of blood T cell repertoires in COVID-19. Measured with immunoSEQ multiplex PCR; TCRdb has only the in-frame clones, and not every one. This table holds around 250,000 clones, about four fifths found once. Sequencing was performed on peripheral blood. These receptors were taken from a man aged 80 or over with acute or convalescent COVID-19.

This chain uses TRBV27 with TRBJ1-2; the match to TRBD1 covers 11 bases. The CDR3 totals 16 residues. CDR1 and CDR2 from the germline V gene are MNHEY and SMNVEV (reference sequence). The V gene end was trimmed by 6 bases and the J gene end by 2 bases; junction bases not matched to a gene: 8. CDR3 sequence reads: CASSWTGGVGNYGYTF. The CDR3, as DNA: TGTGCCAGCAGCTGGACAGGGGGCGTAGGAAACTATGGCTACACCTTC.

The chain has TRBV29-1 and TRBJ1-4; 7 bases fit TRBD1. Germline values: CDR1 SQVTM, CDR2 ANQGSEA. The CDR3 has 12 residues. The V gene end was trimmed by 5 bases and the J gene end by 6 bases; junction bases not matched to a gene: 3. CDR3 sequence: CSVRQGYEKLFF. The CDR3 nucleotides are TGCAGCGTTCGACAGGGTTATGAAAAACTGTTTTTT.

V is TRBV5-1 and J is TRBJ2-3, with a weak D call TRBD1 (5 bases). This CDR3 has 12 residues. In germline, CDR1 is SGHRS, CDR2 YFSETQ. Trimming cost V 3 bases and J 9 bases, with 11 bases left between them. The CDR3: CASSSGLDTQYF. DNA of the CDR3: TGCGCCAGCAGCTCAGGGTTAGACACGCAGTATTTT.

V is TRBV18 and J is TRBJ2-1, with 8 nucleotides matching TRBD1. The CDR3 consists of 15 residues. V lost 6 bases, J lost 4 bases, and 8 bases stayed unmatched. The germline V gene has CDR1 KGHSH and CDR2 LQKENI. CDR3 amino acids: CASSQGQGGYNEQFF. CDR3 sequence (DNA): TGTGCCAGCTCCCAAGGACAGGGAGGATACAATGAGCAGTTCTTC.

The chain is built from TRBV28 and TRBJ2-7, with D unclear. Germline V gives CDR1 MDHEN, CDR2 SYDVKM. The CDR3 spans 12 residues. V gave up 3 bases and J gave up 7 bases, with 10 bases separating them. Here the CDR3 reads CASSLPSVEQYF. In DNA form, the CDR3 reads TGTGCCAGCAGTTTGCCAAGCGTAGAGCAGTACTTC.

The chain couples TRBV24-1 to TRBJ1-4, with D uncertain. The V end lost 0 bases, the J end lost 4 bases, and 20 bases lay between the germline ends. The CDR3 extends over 19 amino acids. Germline V gene lookup returns CDR1 KGHDR and CDR2 SFDVKD. The CDR3 DNA follows: TGTGCCACCAGTGATTTGACTTCCCCCGGCCGGAGTCTTAATGAAAAACTGTTTTTT. Translated: CATSDLTSPGRSLNEKLFF.

This rearrangement joins TRBV28 to TRBJ1-3, with TRBD1 as a possible D gene (5 bases). V lost 0 bases and J 2 bases, leaving 11 bases between the germline ends. Germline V CDR1 and CDR2: MDHEN, SYDVKM. The CDR3 has 16 amino acids. CDR3 DNA sequence: TGTGCCAGCAGTTTATGGGACAAACTCACTGGAAACACCATATATTTT. This gives the protein CASSLWDKLTGNTIYF.

The rearrangement joins TRBV18 to TRBJ2-1, with D uncertain. Germline CDR1 and CDR2: KGHSH and LQKENI. The CDR3 is made up of 15 amino acids. With 5 bases removed from V and 4 bases from J, the gap between germline ends came to 15 bases. The CDR3 here is CASSTLPITYNEQFF. CDR3 nucleotides: TGTGCCAGCTCAACACTTCCCATCACTTACAATGAGCAGTTCTTC.

The rearrangement uses TRBV2 and TRBJ2-1, with 8 nucleotides matching TRBD2. V was pared by 5 bases and J by 5 bases, with 2 bases of the junction left unmatched. CDR1 and CDR2 (germline): SNHLY, FYNNEI. The CDR3 consists of 13 residues. As DNA, the CDR3 is TGTGCCAGCAGTAGCGGGAGAAACAATGAGCAGTTCTTC. Translating gives CASSSGRNNEQFF.

V is TRBV5-1 and J is TRBJ2-3; TRBD2 agrees at 10 bases. The CDR3 runs to 14 residues. The V and J ends lost 7 bases and 2 bases, in that order; junction bases with no gene match: 4. Germline V lookup: CDR1 SGHRS, CDR2 YFSETQ. DNA for the CDR3: TGCGCCAGCCGGAGCGGGGGGGTCACAGATACGCAGTATTTT. This codes for CASRSGGVTDTQYF.

The chain uses TRBV2 and TRBJ2-7; D is perhaps TRBD1 (6 bases). The germline gives CDR1 SNHLY, CDR2 FYNNEI. The V end was cut by 6 bases, the J end by 3 bases, with 18 bases between. The CDR3 has 15 amino acids. CDR3: CASRILGGMGYEQYF. Here the CDR3 DNA reads TGTGCCAGCAGGATACTAGGGGGTATGGGCTACGAGCAGTACTTC. Variable domain in full (rest from reference TRBV2 and TRBJ2-7): EPEVTQTPSHQVTQMGQEVILRCVPISNHLYFYWYRQILGQKVEFLVSFYNNEISEKSEIFDDQFSVERPDGSNFTLKIRSTKLEDSAMYFCASRILGGMGYEQYFGPGTRLTVT.

This clone has more than one count but fewer than ten. V and J are TRBV19 and TRBJ1-2; TRBD1 matches at 7 bases. This CDR3 is 13 amino acids long. Germline V gene sequence: CDR1 LNHDA, CDR2 SQIVND (reference sequence). V lost 10 bases, J lost 4 bases, and 9 bases stayed unmatched. CDR3 sequence (DNA): TGTGCCACAAGAGGGGGCTTGGGCTATGGCTACACCTTC. Translating it yields CATRGGLGYGYTF.

J is TRBJ1-1 and V is TRBV29-1; possible D gene TRBD1, 5 bases. CDR3 length: 14 residues. In germline, CDR1 is SQVTM, CDR2 ANQGSEA. V was cut by 8 bases and J by 1 base, with 17 bases left in between. This CDR3 reads CSPPLQGSNTEAFF. CDR3 coding DNA: TGCAGCCCCCCTCTCCAGGGCTCGAACACTGAAGCTTTCTTT.

This clone was observed once. The chain carries TRBV7-9 and TRBJ1-2; D not resolved. V was shortened by 2 bases and J by 4 bases, with 11 bases between the two germline ends. The germline CDR1 and CDR2 sequences are SEHNR and FQNEAQ (reference sequence). The length of the CDR3 is 14 residues. The CDR3 coding sequence is TGTGCCAGCAGCTTATTAGAGACATCCTATGGCTACACCTTC. Translation: CASSLLETSYGYTF.

The chain is built from TRBV28 and TRBJ2-2; perhaps TRBD2 as D (6 bases). V lost 2 bases and J lost 4, with 14 bases in between. CDR3 length equals 16 residues. CDR1 and CDR2 (germline): MDHEN, SYDVKM. Written as DNA, the CDR3 is TGTGCCAGCAGTTTAATTCGGGGGATGGGCACCGGGGAGCTGTTTTTT. This encodes CASSLIRGMGTGELFF.

In this sample, this clone turned up a few times. The chain couples TRBV5-1 to TRBJ2-7, with TRBD2 matching 13 bases. The trim removed 3 bases at V and 7 bases at J, leaving 7 bases unmatched. Germline values: CDR1 SGHRS, CDR2 YFSETQ. This CDR3 has 15 amino acids. CDR3 sequence (DNA): TGCGCCAGCAGCTCCAGACTAGCGGGAGGCAAGGAGCAGTACTTC. This codes for CASSSRLAGGKEQYF.

Points on this clone: Its ends do not fully match the called genes, so a read error is possible. The chain carries TRBV7-7 and TRBJ2-5; tentative D call: TRBD2 (6 bases). This CDR3 spans 13 amino acids. Looked up from germline, CDR1 is SSHAT and CDR2 is FNYEAQ (reference sequence). CDR3 loop: CASSLGGKETQYF. The CDR3 nucleotides are TGTGCTAGCAGCTTAGGAGGGAAAGAGACCCAGTACTTC.

V gene TRBV6-5 combines with J gene TRBJ1-5, with unresolved D. Between the trimmed V and J ends, which lost 7 bases and 7 bases, there was a span of 14 bases. Germline assignment: CDR1 MNHEY and CDR2 SVGAGI. The CDR3 extends over 13 amino acids. CDR3 DNA sequence: TGTGCCAGCATCCCAACAGTGGGCCAGCCCCAGCATTTT. It translates to CASIPTVGQPQHF.

This clone came up once. This sequence joins TRBV3-1 (or the pseudogene TRBV3-2) and TRBJ1-2; 7 bases are a match to TRBD1. Germline loops: CDR1 LGHDT, CDR2 YNNKEL (reference sequence). Trimming cost V 1 base and J 8 bases; bases outside gene matches: 10. CDR3 size: 15 residues. The DNA of the CDR3 is TGTGCCAGCAGCCAAGGACAGGGTGAGGCAAGGGGCTACACCTTC. Protein sequence: CASSQGQGEARGYTF.

This chain uses TRBV5-1 with TRBJ2-5, with TRBD2 identical over 9 bases. The CDR3 extends over 15 amino acids. Germline lookup yields CDR1 SGHRS and CDR2 YFSETQ. J gave up 9 bases and V 4 bases, and 13 bases lay outside the gene matches. Here the CDR3 reads CASSRETTSGRAQYF. DNA of the CDR3: TGCGCCAGCAGCCGAGAGACGACTAGCGGAAGGGCCCAGTACTTC.

With respect to this clone: Other DNA sequences within the sample encode an identical CDR3. The J gene is TRBJ2-1, the V gene TRBV12-3 or TRBV12-4, with D hard to call. V dropped 1 base and J dropped 5 bases, with 6 bases sitting between them. The CDR3 totals 13 residues. The CDR3 region has the DNA TGTGCCAGCAGTTTAGATCGTCACAATGAGCAGTTCTTC. It specifies CASSLDRHNEQFF.